The T cell receptor (beta chain) under discussion was sequenced for a study of blood T cells in healthy people across ages. Per the germline V gene, CDR1 is MNHEY and CDR2 is SMNVEV (reference sequence). V gave up 6 bases and J gave up 0 bases; unmatched junction bases: 13. The CDR3 totals 17 residues. General observations from the study: A strong correlation between TCR beta diversity and naive T cell percentage was seen. Expanded clonotype changes were possibly confounded by unknown donor CMV status.

Regarding this clonotype: The target antigen is unknown.

Russia was home to the donors, healthy Caucasian individuals aged roughly 6 to 95. A second PCR of about 6 to 11 cycles used a sample-barcoded 5' primer and a J-beta primer mix. A tag from a template-switch adaptor with 12 random nucleotides marked each cDNA molecule. Each CDR3 protein gets one entry after TCRdb re-called the 5' RACE reads with MiXCR. The sample lists over a million distinct CDR3 sequences, roughly 40% occurring once. The sequenced sample was blood. The TCR originated in a woman between 18 and 30 years old in good health. The V gene is TRBV27, the J gene TRBJ1-1, with 7 nucleotides matching TRBD1. The CDR3 coding sequence is TGTGCCAGCAGCCCCTGGCCGGCACAGGGGATGAACACTGAAGCTTTCTTT. This gives the protein CASSPWPAQGMNTEAFF.